This T cell receptor beta chain came from a study of patients and donors after allogeneic stem cell transplantation. In its sample, this clonotype was seen a few times. V shed 7 bases, J shed 3 bases, and the junction held 5 bases outside the gene matches. The CDR3 spans 15 residues. MiXCR, run by TCRdb on the RT-PCR reads, gives a single entry per CDR3 protein. The sample yields approximately 170,000 distinct CDR3 sequences, approximately 24% seen once. The sample taken for sequencing was blood, either unsorted or a sorted T cell fraction (not recorded which). The sequence derives from a human donor who was either an allogeneic HSCT recipient or a stem cell or donor lymphocyte infusion donor (not recorded which). It is not recorded whose cells these are; they may come from a transplant donor. The chain couples TRBV12-3 or TRBV12-4 to TRBJ2-3; TRBD2 matches 12 bases. CDR3 nucleotide sequence: TGTGCCAGCAATCCTAGCGGGGGGGCTACAGATACGCAGTATTTT. Its translation is CASNPSGGATDTQYF.